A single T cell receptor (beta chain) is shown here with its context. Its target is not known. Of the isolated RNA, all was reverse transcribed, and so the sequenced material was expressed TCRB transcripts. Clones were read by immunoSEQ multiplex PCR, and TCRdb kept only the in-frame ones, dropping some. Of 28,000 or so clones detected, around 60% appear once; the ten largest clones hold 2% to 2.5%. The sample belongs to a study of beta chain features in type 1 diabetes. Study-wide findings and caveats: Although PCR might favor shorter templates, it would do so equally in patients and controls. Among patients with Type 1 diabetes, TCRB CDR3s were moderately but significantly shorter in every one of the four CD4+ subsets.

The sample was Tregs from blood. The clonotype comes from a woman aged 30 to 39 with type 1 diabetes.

CDR3 coding DNA: TGTGCCTGGAGCGTCACAGGGCTAAGGAACACTGAAGCTTTCTTT. Translated: CAWSVTGLRNTEAFF. The chain carries TRBV30 and TRBJ1-1, with D tentatively TRBD1 (6 bases). CDR1 and CDR2 (germline): GTSNPN, SVGIG (reference sequence). This CDR3 has 15 residues. The V gene lost 3 bases and the J gene lost 1 base, with 15 bases spanning the gap.